A single sample is the source of the 9 T cell receptor beta chains below, sequenced in a study of cytomegalovirus exposure and HLA in healthy donors. Sequenced by immunoSEQ multiplex PCR; TCRdb stores in-frame clones only, minus some. There are about 170,000 clones in the sample; roughly 90% occur only once, and 5% to 7% lies in the top ten. Sequenced material: PBMCs. The receptors shown here come from a woman under 40 in good health and CMV-seronegative.

This rearrangement joins TRBV2 to TRBJ2-1; 7 bases align to TRBD1. Trimming took 6 bases from V and 4 from J; bases not matched to a gene: 12. This CDR3 is built from 16 residues. Germline lookup yields CDR1 SNHLY and CDR2 FYNNEI. CDR3 in amino acids: CASSETTGTKYNEQFF. The CDR3 DNA sequence: TGTGCCAGCAGCGAAACGACAGGGACGAAATACAATGAGCAGTTCTTC.

The chain uses TRBV27 and TRBJ1-1; the D gene is possibly TRBD1 (5 bases). The CDR3 length is 13 residues. Germline assignment: CDR1 MNHEY and CDR2 SMNVEV (reference sequence). V lost 2 bases and J 7 bases, leaving 11 bases between the germline ends. The DNA of the CDR3 is TGTGCCAGCAGTTTAGAAGGGGTGGGTGAAGCTTTCTTT. Its protein is CASSLEGVGEAFF.

J is TRBJ2-7 and V is TRBV13; D is possibly TRBD1 (5 bases). With 8 bases removed from V and 1 base from J, the gap between germline ends came to 9 bases. The CDR3 loop spans 12 amino acids. Germline assignment: CDR1 PRHDT and CDR2 FYEKMQ (reference sequence). CDR3 loop: CASAGSSYEQYF. The CDR3 DNA reads as TGTGCCAGCGCAGGGTCTTCCTACGAGCAGTACTTC.

This clone was recorded once. V and J are TRBV5-1 and TRBJ1-1; D remains ambiguous. CDR3 length: 15 amino acids. CDR1 is SGHRS and CDR2 is YFSETQ in the germline V gene. V lost 1 base and J 5 bases, leaving 15 bases between the germline ends. The CDR3 is CASSLTTDPATEAFF. For the CDR3, the DNA is TGCGCCAGCAGCTTGACGACCGACCCTGCGACTGAAGCTTTCTTT. Filled out from reference TRBV5-1 and TRBJ1-1, the complete variable domain reads KAGVTQTPRYLIKTRGQQVTLSCSPISGHRSVSWYQQTPGQGLQFLFEYFSETQRNKGNFPGRFSGRQFSNSRSEMNVSTLELGDSALYLCASSLTTDPATEAFFGQGTRLTVV.

The chain has TRBV12-2 and TRBJ2-7; TRBD2 was called by the table and not checked on the DNA. TRBV12-2 is a pseudogene. The CDR3 is made up of 16 amino acids. CDR3 region: CASRFGTSGSSYEQYF. In nucleotides, the CDR3 is TGTGCAAGTCGCTTTGGTACTAGCGGGTCCTCCTACGAGCAGTACTTC.

Here the CDR3 DNA reads TGTGCCAGCAGCCCGGGACAAGTCTACAATGAGCAGTTCTTC. It translates to CASSPGQVYNEQFF. V usage is TRBV6-6 and J usage is TRBJ2-1; possible D gene TRBD1, 6 bases. The germline V gene has CDR1 MNHNY and CDR2 SVGAGI (reference sequence). Trimming removed 6 bases from V and 3 bases from J, with 12 bases in between. The CDR3 runs 14 residues.

The chain uses TRBV10-3 and TRBJ1-1, with D perhaps TRBD1 (6 bases). The CDR3 has 14 residues. Germline CDR1 is ENHRY and CDR2 is SYGVKD. Trimming left V 6 bases short and J 4 bases short, with 15 bases between. The CDR3 here is CAIRGTGLGTEAFF. Written as DNA, the CDR3 is TGTGCCATCAGGGGAACAGGGTTGGGCACTGAAGCTTTCTTT.

In its sample, this clone was seen a few times. J is TRBJ1-1 and V is TRBV7-9; maybe TRBD1 (6 bases). The CDR3 covers 16 residues. Trimming cost V 0 bases and J 6 bases, with 17 bases left between them. Germline V gene sequence: CDR1 SEHNR, CDR2 FQNEAQ (reference sequence). CDR3 residues: CASSLALPTGMAEAFF. The CDR3 DNA reads TGTGCCAGCAGCTTAGCGCTGCCAACAGGGATGGCTGAAGCTTTCTTT.

The V gene is TRBV30, the J gene TRBJ1-1, with TRBD1 identical over 9 bases. CDR1 and CDR2 (germline): GTSNPN, SVGIG (reference sequence). This CDR3 comprises 13 residues. V shed 0 bases and J 8 bases; nucleotides not matched to a gene: 4. In nucleotides, the CDR3 is TGTGCCTGGAGTGTTCGGACAGGGGAGGAAGCTTTCTTT. Its translation: CAWSVRTGEEAFF.